The sequence of this T cell receptor (beta chain) was determined in a study of blood T cell repertoires in COVID-19. The wider study: The analysed material was cDNA or gDNA that came from T cells, B-cell-depleted T cells, or PBMCs.

TCRdb's table, derived via immunoSEQ multiplex PCR, lists solely in-frame clones and lacks some. Here the sample spans around 90,000 clones, roughly 80% being singletons. Germline V gives CDR1 MRHNA, CDR2 SNTAGT. V was clipped by 8 bases and J by 0 bases; unmatched bases: 5. The CDR3 has 14 amino acids. The sample consisted of peripheral blood. V usage is TRBV6-4 and J usage is TRBJ1-2; 8 bases align to TRBD1. This TCR was recovered from a human donor in a cohort sampled during active COVID-19. CDR3 sequence reads: CASAPDRANYGYTF. The CDR3 region has the DNA TGTGCCAGCGCCCCGGACAGGGCTAACTATGGCTACACCTTC.